This T cell receptor beta chain was recorded in a study of blood T cells in healthy people across ages (dated by TCRdb to 2013 to 2016). Regarding the study in general: In model experiments, template switching captured roughly one uniquely barcoded TCR beta cDNA molecule for every two T cells. To avoid experimental bias, donors of different ages were randomly spread across the sequencing lanes. The study analyzed two additional independent replicas of 1 million unique cDNA reads from the same blood draw for two donors, one aged 18 to 29 and one aged 80 or older. To track age-related changes in TCR beta repertoire diversity, the study relied on deep sequencing normalized with unique cDNA molecular identifiers. The donors were split into four age groups: young (average about 16 years), middle-aged (over 35), aged (roughly 65) and long-lived (about 82). Overall study outcomes, separate from this receptor: The long-lived group showed more naive CD4+ T cells, fewer expanded clones and increased TCR diversity than the aged group, suggesting age selection. There was a strong correlation between observed TCR beta diversity and the percentage of naive T cells measured by flow cytometry. Because donor CMV infection status was unknown, age-related changes in expanded clonotypes were potentially confounded. Estimates of total diversity based on one million sequenced T cells were considered lower bounds and underestimates. As age increased, observed TCR beta diversity per million T cells dropped in a roughly linear way, and a significant reduction was already evident by age approximately 40. Conclusive comparison of naive and antigen-experienced compartments was prevented by the profiling of bulk unsorted PBMCs.

Donors were 39 systemically healthy Caucasian individuals from Russia aged roughly 6 to 90 years. Each donor gave 8.5 to 10 milliliters of peripheral blood, collected into EDTA-treated Vacutainer tubes. PBMCs were isolated by Ficoll-Paque density-gradient centrifugation, with at least 6 million obtained per sample. Trizol reagent was used to extract total RNA from PBMCs, with at least 6 micrograms per sample. For every donor, an aliquot of PBMCs went through flow cytometry to measure the percentages of naive CD45RAhigh/CD27high T cells. Points on this clonotype: There is no known antigen for this receptor. Base quality data are lacking; no much larger clone is found one base away.

Trimming removed 0 bases from V and 2 bases from J, leaving 8 bases between the germline ends. The germline V gene gives CDR1 as SGHRS and CDR2 as YFSETQ. The CDR3 covers 14 residues, taking in both the cysteine and the phenylalanine. Just the 42-base CDR3 DNA is kept, in frame starting at base 1. The library was built by means of 5' RACE. Sequencing instrument: Illumina HiSeq 2500. A second PCR of roughly 6 to 11 cycles was run with a J-beta primer mix and a sample-barcoded 5' primer. A unique molecular identifier was introduced onto each TCR beta cDNA molecule by a template-switch 5' adaptor carrying 12 random nucleotides. At least 2.5 million CDR3-containing paired-end reads were obtained from each sample. All of the RNA was converted into first-strand cDNA using the Mint cDNA synthesis kit, with a TRBC-specific oligonucleotide serving as the primer. Following uracil-DNA glycosylase treatment, a first 18-cycle PCR with universal primers M1SS and BC2_uni_R was performed on all cDNA. The paper's processing steps were these. For normalization, 1 million high-quality reads, each with a distinct molecular identifier, were randomly selected from each sample. Reads sharing molecular identifiers were discarded rather than binned into consensus sequences. MiTCR, set to a Q25 quality threshold and the strictest error-elimination algorithm, was used for CDR3 identification, clonotype clustering and error correction. A nonparametric unseen species model with Euler transformation was used to estimate lower-bound total TCR beta diversity. The public reads were quality trimmed at Q25 with fastp and then assembled into clones with MiXCR by TCRdb, keeping productive beta chains. Entries are consolidated by CDR3 protein sequence, retaining the most common genes and DNA. It is TCRdb's table, rather than the study itself, that gives the V and J calls and clone size. Present in this sample are about 2 million distinct CDR3 sequences, about 50% of which were seen just once. The ten largest clones add up to more than 2% of the sample.

The sequence links TRBV5-1 to TRBJ2-5; no D gene can be assigned with confidence. The sample comprised blood. The receptor comes from a woman in her forties in good health. The nucleotide sequence is given as TGCGCCAGCAGCTTGGCCAACAGTCAAGAGACCCAGTACTTC. This is translated as CASSLANSQETQYF.